Each of the 20 T cell receptor beta chains below was sequenced from the same sample in a study of tumour-infiltrating T cells in Burkitt lymphoma. This table comes from immunoSEQ multiplex PCR, and its TCRdb copy is limited to in-frame clones, with some not included. The table includes 3,700 or so clones, 15% to 20% detected once. The sample comprised tumor tissue. The receptors shown here come from a human donor with Burkitt lymphoma.

This clone has a handful of counts. This CDR3 is CASSSTGTQETQYF. CDR3 DNA sequence: TGTGCCAGCAGCTCCACAGGGACCCAAGAGACCCAGTACTTC. This chain joins TRBV7-6 and TRBJ2-5; a possible D gene is TRBD1 (6 bases). In germline, CDR1 is SGHVS, CDR2 FNYEAQ. The CDR3 has 14 residues. Trimming took 4 bases from V and 1 from J, leaving 10 bases between them.

This clone has more than one count but fewer than ten. CDR3 in DNA: TGTGCCAGCTTGGTCTACACAGATACGCAGTATTTT. Its protein is CASLVYTDTQYF. The J gene is TRBJ2-3, the V gene TRBV21-1; TRBD2 was called by the table and not checked on the DNA. TRBV21-1 counts as a pseudogene. The CDR3 has 12 amino acids.

This clone was counted between two and nine times. The chain has TRBV6-5 and TRBJ1-1, with D possibly matching TRBD1 (5 bases). This CDR3 is built from 14 residues. Between the trimmed V and J ends, which lost 7 bases and 6 bases, there was a span of 18 bases. Germline CDR1 MNHEY, CDR2 SVGAGI. The CDR3 spells CASTARGILAEAFF. The CDR3 DNA reads as TGTGCCAGCACCGCTCGGGGGATCCTCGCTGAAGCTTTCTTT.

This sequence joins TRBV6-6 and TRBJ2-6; the D is unclear. V shed 0 bases and J shed 0 bases, with 3 bases lying between them. CDR1 and CDR2 (germline): MNHNY, SVGAGI (reference sequence). This CDR3 is 15 amino acids long. CDR3 protein: CASSYSISGANVLTF. CDR3 DNA: TGTGCCAGCAGTTACTCGATCTCTGGGGCCAACGTCCTGACTTTC.

J is TRBJ2-2 and V is TRBV6-6; D is undetermined. In germline, CDR1 is MNHNY, CDR2 SVGAGI (reference sequence). This CDR3 contains 13 residues. The V and J ends lost 3 bases and 8 bases respectively, with 10 bases between them. Written as DNA, the CDR3 is TGTGCCAGCAGTTATAGTGAAAAAGGGGAGCTGTTTTTT. This encodes CASSYSEKGELFF.

This sequence joins TRBV29-1 and TRBJ2-2; TRBD1 aligns across 7 bases. CDR1 is SQVTM and CDR2 is ANQGSEA in the germline V gene. V lost 1 base, J lost 6 bases, and 8 bases stayed unmatched. The length of the CDR3 is 15 residues. The CDR3 loop reads CSVEVGRGKSGELFF. The DNA of the CDR3 is TGCAGCGTTGAAGTTGGCAGGGGGAAGTCCGGGGAGCTGTTTTTT.

Notes on this clone: One end of the junction is discordant with germline, which a read error may explain. The V and J genes are TRBV11-3 and TRBJ2-1, with TRBD2 matching over 8 bases. This CDR3 comprises 14 residues. In germline, CDR1 is SGHNT, CDR2 YENEEA. The CDR3 DNA reads TGTGTCAGCAGCCCCTCCGGGAGGGGAAGTGAGCAGTTCTTC. Translation gives CVSSPSGRGSEQFF.

V is TRBV4-3 and J is TRBJ1-2; D uncertain. Per the germline V gene, CDR1 is LGHNA and CDR2 is YSLEER. The CDR3 contains 13 residues. V was clipped by 3 bases and J by 7 bases, with 12 bases between them. This CDR3 reads CASSHKTDSGYTF. The CDR3 DNA sequence: TGCGCCAGCAGCCATAAGACTGACTCTGGCTACACCTTC.

This clone turned up a few times. The chain links TRBV15 to TRBJ2-7; TRBD1 matches at 7 bases. The length of the CDR3 is 14 residues. With 3 bases clipped from V and 0 bases from J, the junction kept 2 bases outside the gene matches. Germline V gives CDR1 LNHNV, CDR2 YYDKDF (reference sequence). The CDR3 coding sequence is TGTGCCACCAGCAGGAGGGGGCTCTCCTACGAGCAGTACTTC. This gives the protein CATSRRGLSYEQYF.

There are a few counts of this clone. The CDR3 coding sequence is TGTGCCAGCAGCTGGGGGGGGGCCAGGTTAGGGAGCACTGAAGCTTTCTTT. Translation: CASSWGGARLGSTEAFF. The rearrangement joins TRBV5-6 to TRBJ1-1; weak D call: TRBD1 (6 bases). The CDR3 has 17 residues. V lost 3 bases and J lost 4, with 22 bases in between. Looked up from germline, CDR1 is SGHDT and CDR2 is YYEEEE.

V usage is TRBV6-5 and J usage is TRBJ2-1; possible D gene TRBD1, 6 bases. The CDR3 length is 16 residues. Germline CDR1 MNHEY, CDR2 SVGAGI. Trimming stripped 1 base from V and 8 bases from J, with 18 bases between. CDR3 in amino acids: CASSYWTGKGVDEQFF. The CDR3 nucleotides read TGTGCCAGCAGTTACTGGACCGGTAAGGGGGTGGATGAGCAGTTCTTC.

The sample holds a few counts of this clone. V gene TRBV27 combines with J gene TRBJ1-5, with D maybe TRBD1 (5 bases). V gave up 7 bases and J gave up 7 bases, with 17 bases separating them. CDR3 length: 14 amino acids. From germline, CDR1 is MNHEY and CDR2 SMNVEV (reference sequence). The CDR3 loop reads CASNMGGAGQPQHF. CDR3 nucleotides: TGTGCCAGCAACATGGGAGGGGCTGGCCAGCCCCAGCATTTT.

The V gene is TRBV7-3, the J gene TRBJ2-2; the D gene could be TRBD1 or TRBD2 (5 bases each). Germline lookup yields CDR1 SGHTA and CDR2 FQGTGA. The germline V and J ends were trimmed by 4 bases and 2 bases, with 11 bases remaining between them. The CDR3 covers 15 residues. The CDR3 DNA follows: TGTGCCAGCAGCTCCCTCGGGGCCAACACCGGGGAGCTGTTTTTT. It specifies CASSSLGANTGELFF. Full variable domain (missing parts from reference TRBV7-3 and TRBJ2-2): GAGVSQTPSNKVTEKGKYVELRCDPISGHTALYWYRQSLGQGPEFLIYFQGTGAADDSGLPNDRFFAVRPEGSVSTLKIQRTERGDSAVYLCASSSLGANTGELFFGEGSRLTVL.

The chain employs TRBV14 and TRBJ2-7, with TRBD1 identical over 10 bases. The CDR3 length is 17 residues. Germline CDR1 reads SGHDN; CDR2 reads FVKESK. V gave up 1 base and J gave up 7 bases; unmatched junction bases: 13. CDR3 in amino acids: CASSQGSLGQGWREQYF. The CDR3 region has the DNA TGTGCCAGCAGCCAAGGCTCCTTGGGACAGGGGTGGAGGGAGCAGTACTTC.

The chain carries TRBV27 and TRBJ1-1; D remains unclear. CDR1 MNHEY and CDR2 SMNVEV come from the germline V gene (reference sequence). V was cut by 5 bases and J by 0 bases, with 13 bases left in between. The CDR3 has 15 residues. The CDR3 DNA is TGTGCCAGCAGTATTTCATTGCTCCTGAACACTGAAGCTTTCTTT. Translating gives CASSISLLLNTEAFF.

The rearrangement joins TRBV7-2 to TRBJ2-1; 11 bases map to TRBD2. V trimming: 5 bases; J trimming: 5 bases; junction bases outside the gene matches: 5. CDR3 size: 15 residues. CDR1 is SGHTA, CDR2 FQGNSA, per germline. As DNA, the CDR3 is TGTGCCAGCAGCCCCCGACTAGCGGGGAACAATGAGCAGTTCTTC. Protein product: CASSPRLAGNNEQFF.

The chain is built from TRBV7-2 and TRBJ2-2; TRBD2 matches 7 bases. This CDR3 has 17 residues. Germline V lookup: CDR1 SGHTA, CDR2 FQGNSA. The V gene end was trimmed by 1 base and the J gene end by 4 bases; junction bases not matched to a gene: 9. The CDR3 DNA is TGTGCCAGCAGCTTAGAGGCTAGCGGAGGCCTCACCGGGGAGCTGTTTTTT. Its translation is CASSLEASGGLTGELFF.

J is TRBJ2-7 and V is TRBV28; D is perhaps TRBD2 (6 bases). The CDR3 covers 17 residues. Per the germline V gene, CDR1 is MDHEN and CDR2 is SYDVKM. Trimming took 4 bases from V and 4 from J, leaving 23 bases between them. The CDR3 reads CASSSTSGLRGIYEQYF. DNA for the CDR3: TGTGCCAGCAGTTCGACTTCAGGGCTACGGGGGATATACGAGCAGTACTTC.

Written as DNA, the CDR3 is TGTGCCAGCAGCTTCAGCGGGAGAGGGGGCAATGAGCAGTTCTTC. This codes for CASSFSGRGGNEQFF. This chain joins TRBV9 and TRBJ2-1; 8 bases are shared with TRBD2. This CDR3 contains 15 residues. From germline, CDR1 is SGDLS and CDR2 YYNGEE. Losses at the gene ends were 4 bases for V and 6 bases for J; bases not matched to a gene: 9.

Only a few counts were recorded for this clone. J is TRBJ2-1 and V is TRBV9; D is possibly TRBD2 (6 bases). CDR1 SGDLS and CDR2 YYNGEE come from the germline V gene. Trimming stripped 3 bases from V and 10 bases from J, with 11 bases between. The CDR3 runs to 12 residues. For the CDR3, the DNA is TGTGCCAGCAGCGGAATAGGAGGGGAGCAGTTCTTC. Protein sequence: CASSGIGGEQFF.